The T cell receptor (beta chain) described here comes from a study of blood T cell repertoires in COVID-19. In the original analysis: Reference gene primer amplification yielded estimated nucleated cell counts. Sequencing was performed with immunoSEQ multiplex PCR; in TCRdb, only in-frame clones are kept and a portion is missing. The DNA gave D and trimming, while V, J and clone size come from that table. The sample shows about 400,000 clones, roughly 91% of them seen only once. The V gene lost 5 bases and the J gene lost 9 bases, with 14 bases spanning the gap. The CDR3 loop spans 12 amino acids. Germline assignment: CDR1 MNHEY and CDR2 SMNVEV (reference sequence).

This sequence was found in a woman aged 25-40 years who had recovered from COVID-19. The J gene is TRBJ2-7, the V gene TRBV27; D possibly corresponds to TRBD1 (6 bases). The sample taken for sequencing was PBMCs or T cells enriched from blood (not recorded which). This CDR3 is CASSRNRDLQYF. The CDR3 coding sequence is TGTGCCAGCAGTCGAAACAGGGATTTGCAGTACTTC.